This TCR beta chain came from a study of T cell repertoires in cytomegalovirus infection. General study points: Carriers of CMV plus the relevant HLA were identified by cumulative public TCR beta family frequency.

TCRdb re-derived calls from the reads in MiXCR, one entry per CDR3 protein. The sample carries some 310,000 distinct CDR3 sequences, approximately 25% recorded once. At least ten counts were recorded for this clonotype. Its target is unknown. CDR3 size: 15 residues. The ends lost 4 bases at V and 1 base at J; junction bases unmatched: 4. Germline lookup yields CDR1 MDHEN and CDR2 SYDVKM. Sequenced material: cultured PBMCs, taken from culture after CMV antigen stimulation. The clonotype originates from a human donor in good health (CMV status not recorded). Some clones in this sample may be carry-over from other donors' samples. V and J are TRBV28 and TRBJ2-3, with 8 nucleotides matching TRBD2. DNA for the CDR3: TGTGCCAGCAGTTGGGCGGGAGGACGCACAGATACGCAGTATTTT. Translating gives CASSWAGGRTDTQYF. The entire variable domain, with the rest obtained from reference TRBV28 and TRBJ2-3, is as follows: DVKVTQSSRYLVKRTGEKVFLECVQDMDHENMFWYRQDPGLGLRLIYFSYDVKMKEKGDIPEGYSVSREKKERFSLILESASTNQTSMYLCASSWAGGRTDTQYFGPGTRLTVL.